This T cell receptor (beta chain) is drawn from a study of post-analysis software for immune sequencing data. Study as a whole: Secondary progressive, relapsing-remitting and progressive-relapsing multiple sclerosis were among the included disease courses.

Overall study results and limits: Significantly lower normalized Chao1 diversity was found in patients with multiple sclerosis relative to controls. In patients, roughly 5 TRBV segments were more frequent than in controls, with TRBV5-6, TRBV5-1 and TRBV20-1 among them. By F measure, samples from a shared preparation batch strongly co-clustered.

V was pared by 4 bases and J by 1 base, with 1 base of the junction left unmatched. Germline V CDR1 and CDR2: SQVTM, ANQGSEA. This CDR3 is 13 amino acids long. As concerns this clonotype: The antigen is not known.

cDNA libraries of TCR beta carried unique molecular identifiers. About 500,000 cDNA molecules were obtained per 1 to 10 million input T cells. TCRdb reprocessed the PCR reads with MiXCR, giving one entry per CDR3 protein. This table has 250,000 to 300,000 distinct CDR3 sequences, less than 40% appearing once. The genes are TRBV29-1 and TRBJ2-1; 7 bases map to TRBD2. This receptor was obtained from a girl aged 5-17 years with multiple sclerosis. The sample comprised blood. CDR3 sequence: CSVAGLSYNEQFF. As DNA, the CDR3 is TGCAGCGTTGCGGGACTATCCTACAATGAGCAGTTCTTC.